This T cell receptor (beta chain) came from a study of blood T cell repertoires in COVID-19. Turning to the study itself: Spain, Italy and the United States supplied samples that represented acute and convalescent COVID-19. The analysed material was cDNA or gDNA that came from T cells, B-cell-depleted T cells, or PBMCs.

This clone was observed once. The CDR3 is 14 amino acids. Per germline, CDR1 SGHDN and CDR2 FVKESK. With 6 bases removed from V and 5 bases from J, the gap between germline ends came to 16 bases. Profiling relied on immunoSEQ multiplex PCR, and the TCRdb table lists in-frame clones only, not all of them. The table includes 200,000 to 300,000 clones, approximately 90% detected once. Everyone who took part was roughly 18 to 89 years old, and they came from about 25 US areas. Donors of Cohort 3 who recovered were those that had two negative PCRs, clearance, or symptom resolution. The TCR comes from a woman aged 25 to 39 who had recovered from COVID-19. This chain uses TRBV14 with TRBJ1-2; D is ambiguous. The sequencing sample was made of PBMCs or T cells enriched from blood (not recorded which). This CDR3 is CASSRRGMDYGYTF. CDR3 in DNA: TGTGCCAGCAGTCGGCGAGGGATGGATTATGGCTACACCTTC. The complete variable domain, with remaining parts taken from reference TRBV14 and TRBJ1-2, reads EAGVTQFPSHSVIEKGQTVTLRCDPISGHDNLYWYRRVMGKEIKFLLHFVKESKQDESGMPNNRFLAERTGGTYSTLKVQPAELEDSGVYFCASSRRGMDYGYTFGSGTRLTVV.